The 22 T cell receptor beta chains below come from one sample, sequenced in a study of T cell responses to AZD1222 COVID-19 vaccine (dated by TCRdb to 2020 to 2023). The intended sense of this specimen's time point label: about 28 days (+/-7) after the second vaccine dose. The method was the immunoSEQ multiplex PCR assay. TCRdb re-hosts the immuneACCESS table, in-frame sequences only. Its copies lack some clones; in the studies checked, an unresolved V gene accounts for under half of them, and the cause for the rest is not known. This sample is represented by about 81,000 clones; 90% to 95% of them were singletons. Approximately 10% of the sample lies in the top ten. This specimen was peripheral blood, taken 28 days after the second AZD1222 dose. The receptors were gathered from an adult who received the AZD1222 COVID-19 vaccine.

This chain connects TRBV9 to TRBJ1-3; 8 bases are shared with TRBD1. The CDR3 covers 16 residues. V shed 2 bases and J 0 bases; nucleotides not matched to a gene: 4. Germline CDR1 is SGDLS and CDR2 is YYNGEE. The CDR3 spells CASSVGTGGSGNTIYF. CDR3 DNA sequence: TGTGCCAGCAGCGTGGGAACAGGGGGCTCTGGAAACACCATATATTTT.

This clone showed up many times. This chain joins TRBV4-1 and TRBJ2-3; tentatively, D is TRBD2 (6 bases). Germline-derived CDR1 and CDR2 are MGHRA and YSYEKL. Trimming cost V 5 bases and J 0 bases, with 12 bases left between them. This CDR3 contains 15 residues. CDR3 loop: CASSTRDFSTDTQYF. CDR3 in DNA: TGCGCCAGCAGCACCCGGGACTTCAGCACAGATACGCAGTATTTT.

The chain employs TRBV7-3 and TRBJ2-1, with no clear D. The CDR3 is made up of 15 amino acids. Per germline, CDR1 SGHTA and CDR2 FQGTGA. V was clipped by 5 bases and J by 10 bases, with 21 bases between them. The CDR3 protein is CASSPHPLASHEQFF. The CDR3 DNA follows: TGTGCCAGCAGCCCCCACCCACTGGCGTCCCACGAGCAGTTCTTC.

This clone was found once. The chain combines TRBV11-2 with TRBJ2-7; 9 bases match TRBD1. This CDR3 spans 12 amino acids. Germline trimming cut 5 bases from V and 6 bases from J; bases unmatched to any gene: 2. Looked up from germline, CDR1 is SGHAT and CDR2 is FQNNGV. The CDR3: CASSRDRAEQYF. The DNA for the CDR3 is TGTGCCAGCAGCCGGGACAGGGCCGAGCAGTACTTC.

This clone was detected a few times. This chain links TRBV7-8 with TRBJ1-5; D possibly corresponds to TRBD1 (6 bases). The germline V gene has CDR1 SGHVS and CDR2 FQNEAQ. The V and J ends lost 3 bases and 4 bases respectively, with 10 bases between them. There are 14 residues in the CDR3. The CDR3 region is CASSFGGLNQPQHF. The CDR3 region has the DNA TGTGCCAGCAGCTTTGGGGGGCTTAATCAGCCCCAGCATTTT.

This clone was seen only once. The chain links TRBV2 to TRBJ1-2; D is unresolved. This CDR3 comprises 12 residues. V lost 5 bases to trimming and J lost 5 bases, with 9 bases between them. Germline V lookup: CDR1 SNHLY, CDR2 FYNNEI. The CDR3 DNA reads as TGTGCCAGCAGTAGCGGGGAGTATGGCTACACCTTC. Its translation: CASSSGEYGYTF.

V usage is TRBV5-6 and J usage is TRBJ2-5, with 15 bases that match TRBD2. V shed 3 bases and J 1 base; nucleotides not matched to a gene: 1. There are 16 residues in the CDR3. Germline assignment: CDR1 SGHDT and CDR2 YYEEEE. CDR3 amino acids: CASSWTSGGAQETQYF. The CDR3 DNA follows: TGTGCCAGCAGCTGGACTAGCGGGGGGGCCCAAGAGACCCAGTACTTC.

The J gene is TRBJ1-1, the V gene TRBV5-1; no definite D call. V was clipped by 1 base and J by 1 base, with 8 bases between them. The CDR3 is 14 amino acids. Germline lookup yields CDR1 SGHRS and CDR2 YFSETQ. CDR3 sequence: CASSLYEGNTEAFF. CDR3 nucleotides: TGCGCCAGCAGCTTGTACGAAGGGAACACTGAAGCTTTCTTT.

The V and J genes are TRBV24-1 and TRBJ2-7; unclear D gene. Germline-derived CDR1 and CDR2 are KGHDR and SFDVKD. The CDR3 length is 13 residues. V was clipped by 4 bases and J by 6 bases, with 12 bases between them. The CDR3 DNA follows: TGTGCCACCAGTGAACCGAATACCTCCGAGCAGTACTTC. This codes for CATSEPNTSEQYF.

V usage is TRBV18 and J usage is TRBJ1-2; TRBD1 matches at 8 bases. With V trimmed by 3 bases and J by 4 bases, 7 bases remained unmatched. The CDR3 length is 15 residues. Germline V gene lookup returns CDR1 KGHSH and CDR2 LQKENI. The CDR3 coding sequence is TGTGCCAGCTCACCTTCTCAGGGGGCGAGCTATGGCTACACCTTC. This codes for CASSPSQGASYGYTF.

The chain links TRBV19 to TRBJ1-2; D is undetermined. Trimming pared 7 bases from V and 0 bases from J, leaving 12 bases between. The germline V gene has CDR1 LNHDA and CDR2 SQIVND (reference sequence). The CDR3 runs 14 residues. The chain's CDR3 is CASIPRGTNYGYTF. CDR3 DNA: TGTGCCAGTATCCCCCGCGGCACTAACTATGGCTACACCTTC.

Here the CDR3 DNA reads TGTGCCAGCAGCTCGCGGACAGGGCACAATGAGCAGTTCTTC. It yields the protein CASSSRTGHNEQFF. The genes are TRBV11-3 and TRBJ2-1; TRBD1 agrees at 8 bases. V lost 4 bases and J lost 5; bases outside the gene matches: 4. Germline values: CDR1 SGHNT, CDR2 YENEEA. The CDR3 spans 14 residues.

V and J are TRBV6-1 and TRBJ1-5, with D possibly being TRBD1 (5 bases). V was clipped by 4 bases and J by 2 bases, with 15 bases between them. Germline CDR1 is MNHNS and CDR2 is SASEGT. The CDR3 extends over 16 amino acids. CDR3 sequence: CASSALGGVRNQPQHF. CDR3 sequence (DNA): TGTGCCAGCAGTGCCCTGGGGGGGGTGCGCAATCAGCCCCAGCATTTT.

The chain uses TRBV5-6 and TRBJ1-2; D uncertain. CDR3 length: 14 amino acids. V lost 2 bases and J 8 bases, leaving 16 bases between the germline ends. CDR1 is SGHDT and CDR2 is YYEEEE in the germline V gene. Here the CDR3 DNA reads TGTGCCAGCAGCTTCACGGGGATAAGAGGAGGCTACACCTTC. It yields the protein CASSFTGIRGGYTF. The full variable domain, with the rest looked up from reference TRBV5-6 and TRBJ1-2, is DAGVTQSPTHLIKTRGQQVTLRCSPKSGHDTVSWYQQALGQGPQFIFQYYEEEERQRGNFPDRFSGHQFPNYSSELNVNALLLGDSALYLCASSFTGIRGGYTFGSGTRLTVV.

Here the CDR3 DNA reads TGTGCCAGCAGAGCAGGGGGGACTGGAAACACCATATATTTT. Its translation is CASRAGGTGNTIYF. V gene TRBV28 combines with J gene TRBJ1-3; 7 bases agree with TRBD1. Germline trimming cut 6 bases from V and 2 bases from J; bases unmatched to any gene: 4. Germline V CDR1 and CDR2: MDHEN, SYDVKM. The CDR3 contains 14 residues. The whole variable domain, remainder taken from reference TRBV28 and TRBJ1-3, is DVKVTQSSRYLVKRTGEKVFLECVQDMDHENMFWYRQDPGLGLRLIYFSYDVKMKEKGDIPEGYSVSREKKERFSLILESASTNQTSMYLCASRAGGTGNTIYFGEGSWLTVV.

The chain is built from TRBV30 and TRBJ1-6, with no clear D. The CDR3 is 13 amino acids. The germline V gene has CDR1 GTSNPN and CDR2 SVGIG (reference sequence). V was clipped by 1 base and J by 6 bases, with 7 bases between them. In DNA, the CDR3 is TGTGCCTGGAGTGCCCAGACTAATTCACCCCTCCACTTT. This encodes CAWSAQTNSPLHF.

This clone was detected once. The V and J genes are TRBV5-1 and TRBJ2-7; maybe TRBD1 (6 bases). With 1 base removed from V and 5 bases from J, the gap between germline ends came to 10 bases. The germline gives CDR1 SGHRS, CDR2 YFSETQ. This CDR3 is 13 amino acids long. As DNA, the CDR3 is TGCGCCAGCAGCTTGTTGGGGGCCCACGAGCAGTACTTC. Translation gives CASSLLGAHEQYF.

The chain links TRBV5-1 to TRBJ1-1; D ambiguous. This CDR3 comprises 15 residues. The germline CDR1 and CDR2 sequences are SGHRS and YFSETQ. Trimming removed 2 bases at V and 0 bases at J, with 11 bases between. CDR3 in amino acids: CASSFRERMNTEAFF. CDR3 nucleotide sequence: TGCGCCAGCAGCTTTAGGGAGAGAATGAACACTGAAGCTTTCTTT.

The gene calls are TRBV5-8 and TRBJ2-7; 12 bases match TRBD2. With V trimmed by 5 bases and J by 6 bases, 3 bases remained unmatched. Germline assignment: CDR1 SGHTS and CDR2 YDEGEE. CDR3 length: 13 amino acids. CDR3 coding DNA: TGTGCCAGCAGAGGACTAGCGGGAAGCGAGCAGTACTTC. This encodes CASRGLAGSEQYF.

V is TRBV19 and J is TRBJ1-4, with 8 bases aligning to TRBD1. The length of the CDR3 is 16 residues. The J segment lost 2 bases and the V segment lost 7 bases, leaving 9 bases of the junction unmatched. CDR1 and CDR2 from the germline V gene are LNHDA and SQIVND (reference sequence). CDR3 in DNA: TGTGCCAGTACTGACAGGGGAGGATTTACTAATGAAAAACTGTTTTTT. It codes for CASTDRGGFTNEKLFF.

The V and J genes are TRBV28 and TRBJ2-3; 8 bases align to TRBD1. Trimming at V came to 5 bases and at J to 0 bases, leaving 31 bases not matched to a gene. Germline assignment: CDR1 MDHEN and CDR2 SYDVKM. This CDR3 spans 24 amino acids. The CDR3 DNA reads as TGTGCCAGCAGTCCCTTACGCCGAACAGGGGGGTACGTTAGTTCGACTGATAGCACAGATACGCAGTATTTT. Encoded protein: CASSPLRRTGGYVSSTDSTDTQYF.

This chain uses TRBV9 with TRBJ1-2; weak D call: TRBD1 (5 bases). The CDR3 runs to 15 residues. Trimming cost V 5 bases and J 0 bases, with 14 bases left between them. Per the germline V gene, CDR1 is SGDLS and CDR2 is YYNGEE. CDR3 coding DNA: TGTGCCAGCAGTTTCCGACAGACGCCTAACTATGGCTACACCTTC. Translation: CASSFRQTPNYGYTF.